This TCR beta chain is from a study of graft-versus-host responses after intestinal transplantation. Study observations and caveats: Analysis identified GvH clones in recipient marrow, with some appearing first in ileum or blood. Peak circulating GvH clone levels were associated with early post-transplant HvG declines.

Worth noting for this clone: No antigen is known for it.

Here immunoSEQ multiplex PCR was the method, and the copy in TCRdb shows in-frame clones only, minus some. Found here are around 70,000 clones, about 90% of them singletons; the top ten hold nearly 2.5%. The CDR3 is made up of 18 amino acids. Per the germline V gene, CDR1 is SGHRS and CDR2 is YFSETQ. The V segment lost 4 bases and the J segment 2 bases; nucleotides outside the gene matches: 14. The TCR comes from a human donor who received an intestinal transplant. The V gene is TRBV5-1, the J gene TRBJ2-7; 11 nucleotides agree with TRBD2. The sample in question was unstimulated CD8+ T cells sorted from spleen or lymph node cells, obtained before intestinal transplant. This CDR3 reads CASSPPLAGGSTPYEQYF. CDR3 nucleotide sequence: TGCGCCAGCAGCCCACCTCTAGCGGGAGGATCTACGCCCTACGAGCAGTACTTC.